This T cell receptor beta chain is drawn from a study of blood T cell repertoires in COVID-19. The wider study: Specimens from acute and convalescent COVID-19 originated in the United States, Italy and Spain.

Germline CDR1 is SEHNR and CDR2 is FQNEAQ (reference sequence). V shed 1 base and J 4 bases; nucleotides not matched to a gene: 4. The CDR3 contains 17 residues. Only in-frame clones appear in the TCRdb table, and some are missing; sequencing was by immunoSEQ multiplex PCR. The sample has approximately 210,000 clones; approximately 80% are singletons. The V gene is TRBV7-9, the J gene TRBJ2-1; TRBD2 aligns across 13 bases. This clonotype originated in a woman aged 50 to 65 with acute COVID-19. The specimen sequenced was PBMCs or T cells enriched from blood (not recorded which). This CDR3 reads CASSLGGLAGLYNEQFF. CDR3 DNA sequence: TGTGCCAGCAGCTTAGGGGGACTAGCGGGACTATACAATGAGCAGTTCTTC.